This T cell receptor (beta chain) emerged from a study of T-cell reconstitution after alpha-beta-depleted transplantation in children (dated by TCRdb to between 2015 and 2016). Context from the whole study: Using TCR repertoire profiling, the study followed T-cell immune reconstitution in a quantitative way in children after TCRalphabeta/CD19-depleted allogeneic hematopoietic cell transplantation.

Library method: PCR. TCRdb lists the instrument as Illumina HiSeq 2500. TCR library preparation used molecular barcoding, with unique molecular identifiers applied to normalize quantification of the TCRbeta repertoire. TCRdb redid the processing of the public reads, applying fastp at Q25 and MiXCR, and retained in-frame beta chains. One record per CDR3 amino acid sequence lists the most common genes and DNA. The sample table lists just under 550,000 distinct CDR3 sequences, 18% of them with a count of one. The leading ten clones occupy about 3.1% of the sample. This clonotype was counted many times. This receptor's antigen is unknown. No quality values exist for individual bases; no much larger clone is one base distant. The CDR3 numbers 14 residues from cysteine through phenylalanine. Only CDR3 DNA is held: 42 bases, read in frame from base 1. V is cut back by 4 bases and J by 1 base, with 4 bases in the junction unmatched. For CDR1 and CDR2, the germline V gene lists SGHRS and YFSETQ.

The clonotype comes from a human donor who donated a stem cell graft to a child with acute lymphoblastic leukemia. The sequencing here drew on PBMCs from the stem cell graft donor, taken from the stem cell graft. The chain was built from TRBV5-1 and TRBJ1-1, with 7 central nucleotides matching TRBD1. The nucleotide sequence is TGCGCCAGCAGCCCGGGACAGAGGAACACTGAAGCTTTCTTT. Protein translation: CASSPGQRNTEAFF.